Sequencing of this T cell receptor (beta chain) was carried out in a study of blood T cell repertoires in COVID-19. TCRdb's copy holds only in-frame clones and misses some; the assay was immunoSEQ multiplex PCR. The sample includes roughly 200,000 clones, about 84% of them seen just once. Source material: PBMCs or T cells enriched from blood (not recorded which). The origin of this receptor is a man aged 40-49 years with acute COVID-19.

The CDR3: CASSPEQPYGYTF. The CDR3 DNA reads TGTGCCAGCTCACCAGAACAGCCCTATGGCTACACCTTC. V usage is TRBV18 and J usage is TRBJ1-2; D remains unclear. Germline assignment: CDR1 KGHSH and CDR2 LQKENI. There are 13 residues in the CDR3. V shed 2 bases and J shed 4 bases, with 8 bases lying between them.